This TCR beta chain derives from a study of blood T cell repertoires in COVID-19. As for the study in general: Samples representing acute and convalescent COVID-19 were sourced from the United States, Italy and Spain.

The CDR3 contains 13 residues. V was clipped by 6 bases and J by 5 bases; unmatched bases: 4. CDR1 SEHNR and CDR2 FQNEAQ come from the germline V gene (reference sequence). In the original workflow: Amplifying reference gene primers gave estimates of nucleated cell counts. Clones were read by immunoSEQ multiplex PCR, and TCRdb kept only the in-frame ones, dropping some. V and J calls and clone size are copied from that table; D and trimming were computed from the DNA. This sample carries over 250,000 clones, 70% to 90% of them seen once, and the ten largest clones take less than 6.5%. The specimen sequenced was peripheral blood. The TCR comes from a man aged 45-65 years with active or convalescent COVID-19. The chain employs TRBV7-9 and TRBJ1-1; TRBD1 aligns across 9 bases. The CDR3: CASRGQGRTEAFF. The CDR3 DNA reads TGTGCCAGCAGAGGACAGGGGCGGACTGAAGCTTTCTTT.